This TCR beta chain was recorded in a study of control samples from healthy donors and cancer patients. Here immunoSEQ multiplex PCR was the method, and the copy in TCRdb shows in-frame clones only, minus some. The sample lists roughly 190,000 clones, about 91% occurring once. The CDR3 is 14 amino acids. Germline V gene sequence: CDR1 MNHEY, CDR2 SVGAGI. J was trimmed by 7 bases and V by 6 bases; bases with no gene match: 11. This clone appeared a single time. This sequence was found in a man aged 25-40 years in good health. The V and J genes are TRBV6-5 and TRBJ1-1; 7 bases map to TRBD1. The material sequenced was blood. CDR3: CASRTGQAAGEAFF. CDR3 coding DNA: TGTGCCAGCAGAACAGGACAGGCCGCCGGTGAAGCTTTCTTT.